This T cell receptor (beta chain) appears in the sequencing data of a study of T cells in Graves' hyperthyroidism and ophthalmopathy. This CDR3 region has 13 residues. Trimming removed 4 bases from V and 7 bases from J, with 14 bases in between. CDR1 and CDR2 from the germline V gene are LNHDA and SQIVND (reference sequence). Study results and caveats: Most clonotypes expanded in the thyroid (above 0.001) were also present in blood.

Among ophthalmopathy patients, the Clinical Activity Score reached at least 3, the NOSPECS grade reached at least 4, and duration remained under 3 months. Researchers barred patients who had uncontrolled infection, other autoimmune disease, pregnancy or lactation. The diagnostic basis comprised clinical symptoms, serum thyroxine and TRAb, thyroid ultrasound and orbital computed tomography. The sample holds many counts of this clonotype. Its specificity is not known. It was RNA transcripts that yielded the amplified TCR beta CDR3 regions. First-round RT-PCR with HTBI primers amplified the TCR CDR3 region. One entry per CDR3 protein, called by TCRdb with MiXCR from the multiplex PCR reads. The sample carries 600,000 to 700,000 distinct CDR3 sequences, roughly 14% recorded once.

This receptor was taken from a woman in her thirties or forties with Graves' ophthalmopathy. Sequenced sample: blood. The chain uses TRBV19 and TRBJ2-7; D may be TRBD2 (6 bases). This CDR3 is CASSTPPAGEQYF. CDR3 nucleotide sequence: TGTGCCAGTAGTACCCCCCCGGCGGGGGAGCAGTACTTC.